The sequence of this TCR beta chain was determined in a study of Tregs in tolerant kidney transplant recipients. V dropped 3 bases and J dropped 3 bases, with 7 bases sitting between them. CDR3 length: 13 residues. Germline CDR1 is SGHTA and CDR2 is FQGTGA. Some clones are missing from TCRdb's copy, which holds only in-frame ones; the method was immunoSEQ multiplex PCR. The sample comprises tens of thousands of clones, roughly 91% of which are singletons, and 0.39% rests with the top ten. The clonotype originates from a human donor who received a combined kidney and bone marrow transplant. The sample was CD4+ T cells from blood, taken before the transplant. V and J are TRBV7-3 and TRBJ2-3, with D possibly being TRBD2 (5 bases). The CDR3 region is CASSLGSTDTQYF. The CDR3, as DNA: TGTGCCAGCAGCTTGGGGAGTACAGATACGCAGTATTTT. The full variable domain, rest sourced from reference TRBV7-3 and TRBJ2-3, is GAGVSQTPSNKVTEKGKYVELRCDPISGHTALYWYRQSLGQGPEFLIYFQGTGAADDSGLPNDRFFAVRPEGSVSTLKIQRTERGDSAVYLCASSLGSTDTQYFGPGTRLTVL.